The clone carrying this TCR beta chain was recorded a few times. Antigen: not known. These data come from a study of cytomegalovirus exposure and HLA in healthy donors. Study results and caveats: For TCR beta chains, V- and J-gene trimming was later linked to a missense DCLRE1C variant. Some V segments, TRBV6-2 and TRBV6-3 among them, were indistinguishable and were therefore excluded. In an earlier analysis, about 87% or about 30%: the productive usage of most TCR beta V segments.

The CDR3 totals 14 residues. CDR1 and CDR2 (germline): LNHDA, SQIVND (reference sequence). Trimming removed 7 bases at V and 2 bases at J, with 11 bases between. In the PCR, 60 Vbeta and 13 Jbeta primers were used. The authors' processing: Later reanalysis found 80 million or so unique TCR beta chains, roughly 9.9 million of them shared. Using immunoSEQ multiplex PCR, the repertoire was profiled, and TCRdb retains in-frame clones only, with some absent. Clonal size and the V and J genes are those of that table, whereas D and trimming came from the DNA. The sample lists under 95,000 clones; 7.6% were seen once.

The receptor was derived from a man in his forties or fifties in good health and CMV-seronegative. The V gene is TRBV19, the J gene TRBJ2-2; tentatively, D is TRBD1 (6 bases). The sequenced material came from PBMCs. CDR3 sequence: CASNPGHNTGELFF. Written as DNA, the CDR3 is TGTGCCAGTAATCCGGGACACAACACCGGGGAGCTGTTTTTT.